This T cell receptor (beta chain) was identified in a study of radiation and T cells in renal cell carcinoma. Time point: blood 4 weeks post-SBRT, at nephrectomy. Treatment specified: 15 Gy SBRT to primary tumor, nephrectomy 4 weeks later. The assay was immunoSEQ multiplex PCR, and TCRdb's table has in-frame clones only and misses some. Of around 180,000 clones in the sample, about 88% were seen once. Germline lookup yields CDR1 SGHVS and CDR2 FQNEAQ. V lost 3 bases and J lost 2, with 19 bases in between. The CDR3 is 17 residues long. The chain couples TRBV7-8 to TRBJ1-2, with D possibly TRBD1 on 5 matching bases. This TCR was recovered from a woman in her fifties or sixties with renal cell carcinoma. The source material was blood, sampled from a patient whose treatment included radiotherapy and nephrectomy. The CDR3 sequence is CASSFGTSSRRNYGYTF. CDR3 nucleotides: TGTGCCAGCAGCTTCGGGACGTCTTCTCGCCGAAACTATGGCTACACCTTC.